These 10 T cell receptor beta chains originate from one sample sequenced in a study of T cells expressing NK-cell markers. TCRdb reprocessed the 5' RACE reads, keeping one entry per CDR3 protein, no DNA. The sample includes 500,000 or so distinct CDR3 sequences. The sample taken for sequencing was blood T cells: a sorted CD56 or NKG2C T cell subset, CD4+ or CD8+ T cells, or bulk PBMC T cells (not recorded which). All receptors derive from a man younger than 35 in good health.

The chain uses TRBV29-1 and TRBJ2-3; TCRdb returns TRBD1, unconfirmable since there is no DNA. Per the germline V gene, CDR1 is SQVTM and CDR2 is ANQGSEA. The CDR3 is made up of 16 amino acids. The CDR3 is CSVEKGAGNSHSTQYF.

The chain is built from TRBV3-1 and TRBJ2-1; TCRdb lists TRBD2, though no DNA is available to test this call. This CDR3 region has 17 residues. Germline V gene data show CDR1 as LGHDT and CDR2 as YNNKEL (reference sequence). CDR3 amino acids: CASSQEIRTSGVNEQFF.

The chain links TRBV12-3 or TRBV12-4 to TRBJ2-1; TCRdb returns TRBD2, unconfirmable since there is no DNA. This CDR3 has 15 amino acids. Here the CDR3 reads CASSLLAGEAVEQFF.

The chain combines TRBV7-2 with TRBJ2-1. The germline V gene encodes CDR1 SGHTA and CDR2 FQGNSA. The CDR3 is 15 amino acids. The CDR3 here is CASSVPGTSYNEQFF.

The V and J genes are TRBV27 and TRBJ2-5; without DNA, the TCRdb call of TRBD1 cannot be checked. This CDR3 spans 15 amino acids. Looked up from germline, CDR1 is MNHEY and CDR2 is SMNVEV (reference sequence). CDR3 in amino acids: CASSPLGQNQETQYF.

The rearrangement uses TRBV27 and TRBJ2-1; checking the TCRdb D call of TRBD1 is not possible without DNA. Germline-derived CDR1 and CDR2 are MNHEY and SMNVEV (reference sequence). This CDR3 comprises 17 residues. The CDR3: CASSYSQGPSSYNEQFF.

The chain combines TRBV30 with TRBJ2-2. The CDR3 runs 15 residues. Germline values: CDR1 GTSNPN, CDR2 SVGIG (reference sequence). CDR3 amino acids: CAWRWRAENTGELFF.

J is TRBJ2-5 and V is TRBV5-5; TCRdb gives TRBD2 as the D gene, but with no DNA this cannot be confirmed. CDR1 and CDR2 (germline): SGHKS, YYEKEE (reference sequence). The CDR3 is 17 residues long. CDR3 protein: CASSPRPSSGRSETQYF.

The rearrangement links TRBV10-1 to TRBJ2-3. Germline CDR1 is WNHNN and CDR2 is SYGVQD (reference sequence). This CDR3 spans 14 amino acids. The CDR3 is CASSEIRQADTQYF.

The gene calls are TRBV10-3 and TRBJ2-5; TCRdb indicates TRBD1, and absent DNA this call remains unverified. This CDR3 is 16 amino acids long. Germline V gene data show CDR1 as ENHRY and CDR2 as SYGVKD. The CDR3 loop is CAIREPGHGKMETQYF.